Below, one TCR beta chain is given with its context. The antigen is unknown. This entry is derived from a study of shared clonotypes between healthy human individuals. Study results and limitations: In general, naive subsets displayed greater estimated richness than memory subsets did.

Deep-level settings were used for running the assay. Sequenced by immunoSEQ multiplex PCR; TCRdb stores in-frame clones only, minus some. In the table there are roughly 2 million clones, approximately 96% of which are singletons. The germline CDR1 and CDR2 sequences are SEHNR and FQNEAQ (reference sequence). The CDR3 covers 16 residues. V gave up 0 bases and J gave up 5 bases, with 16 bases separating them. The healthy adult donors were HIV-negative and reported no recent acute infections or vaccinations. A CD45RA+ naive subset and a CD45RA-negative memory subset were split from CD4+ cells. The chain uses TRBV7-9 and TRBJ1-2; D gene uncertain. This TCR derives from a man aged 18 to 29 in good health. The specimen was naive CD4+ T cells sorted from blood. Subset noted: CD45RA+ positively selected. The CDR3 reads CASSLALGPALYGYTF. CDR3 DNA sequence: TGTGCCAGCAGCTTAGCCCTCGGTCCGGCCCTGTATGGCTACACCTTC.